These 28 T cell receptor beta chains were sequenced from one sample in a study of blood T cell repertoires in COVID-19. Libraries were prepared by immunoSEQ multiplex PCR; TCRdb keeps only in-frame clonotypes and omits some of them. The sample shows under 130,000 clones, roughly 85% of them seen only once. The sample taken for sequencing was peripheral blood. The receptor set was obtained from a man aged 45 to 65 with acute or convalescent COVID-19.

CDR3 loop: CASSVDAGQGYEQYF. DNA of the CDR3: TGTGCCAGCAGCGTAGATGCGGGACAGGGCTACGAGCAGTACTTC. V usage is TRBV9 and J usage is TRBJ2-7; 9 nucleotides agree with TRBD1. V dropped 0 bases and J dropped 3; count of bases not matched to a gene: 4. The CDR3 consists of 15 residues. Germline CDR1 and CDR2: SGDLS and YYNGEE.

The chain combines TRBV24-1 with TRBJ2-1, with a possible D match to TRBD2 (6 bases). V was pared by 5 bases and J by 1 base, with 17 bases between. This CDR3 has 17 amino acids. CDR1 and CDR2 (germline): KGHDR, SFDVKD. The CDR3 protein is CATSGLGGGGSYNEQFF. Here the CDR3 DNA reads TGTGCCACCAGTGGCCTGGGGGGAGGCGGGTCCTACAATGAGCAGTTCTTC.

The chain carries TRBV7-8 and TRBJ1-6, with 8 bases matching TRBD1. With V trimmed by 5 bases and J by 12 bases, 12 bases remained unmatched. The CDR3 is 15 residues long. Germline V gene sequence: CDR1 SGHVS, CDR2 FQNEAQ. In DNA form, the CDR3 reads TGTGCCAGCAGCCACCAGACAGGGGACTATCTACCCCTCCACTTT. Residues: CASSHQTGDYLPLHF.

This clone came up once. The chain combines TRBV7-3 with TRBJ2-7; 8 bases map to TRBD2. This CDR3 has 14 residues. Germline V gives CDR1 SGHTA, CDR2 FQGTGA. Unmatched junction bases numbered 9, after V lost 5 bases and J lost 6 bases. CDR3 in DNA: TGTGCCAGCAGCCCAACCCCGGGGGGGTTCGAGCAGTACTTC. Protein product: CASSPTPGGFEQYF.

The rearrangement links TRBV5-4 to TRBJ2-3; D is unclear. V was cut by 4 bases and J by 0 bases, with 21 bases left in between. The germline gives CDR1 SGHNT, CDR2 YYREEE (reference sequence). The CDR3 spans 18 residues. In nucleotides, the CDR3 is TGTGCCAGCAGCCTCCTTTCGAGCGCCCTCTCTAGCACAGATACGCAGTATTTT. It encodes CASSLLSSALSSTDTQYF.

V usage is TRBV19 and J usage is TRBJ1-2; 7 positions match TRBD1. Germline CDR1 is LNHDA and CDR2 is SQIVND (reference sequence). This CDR3 has 14 amino acids. With V trimmed by 2 bases and J by 4 bases, 4 bases remained unmatched. This CDR3 reads CASSISPGGYGYTF. The CDR3 DNA is TGTGCCAGTAGTATATCCCCAGGGGGCTATGGCTACACCTTC.

The chain recombines TRBV30 with TRBJ1-5, with D uncertain. Trimming pared 0 bases from V and 8 bases from J, leaving 14 bases between. The CDR3 runs 14 residues. CDR1 GTSNPN and CDR2 SVGIG come from the germline V gene (reference sequence). The CDR3 DNA sequence: TGTGCCTGGAGTGTACCAGGCGTGTTTGAGCCCCAGCATTTT. This codes for CAWSVPGVFEPQHF.

The chain employs TRBV5-4 and TRBJ1-4, with 8 bases fitting TRBD1. CDR3 length equals 15 residues. After removal of 2 bases from V and 0 bases from J, the junction contained 0 bases not matched to a gene. Germline V lookup: CDR1 SGHNT, CDR2 YYREEE (reference sequence). The CDR3 loop reads CASSLQGATNEKLFF. The DNA of the CDR3 is TGTGCCAGCAGCTTACAGGGGGCAACTAATGAAAAACTGTTTTTT.

This chain links TRBV30 with TRBJ2-3; the match to TRBD1 covers 9 bases. The CDR3 spans 15 residues. Germline V lookup: CDR1 GTSNPN, CDR2 SVGIG (reference sequence). V dropped 8 bases and J dropped 5; count of bases not matched to a gene: 14. CDR3 region: CALSLYRGLEDTQYF. In nucleotides, the CDR3 is TGTGCCCTGTCCCTCTACAGGGGGCTGGAAGATACGCAGTATTTT.

V gene TRBV30 combines with J gene TRBJ1-6; 8 nucleotides line up with TRBD1. Germline CDR1 reads GTSNPN; CDR2 reads SVGIG (reference sequence). CDR3 length: 14 amino acids. Trimming cost V 5 bases and J 5 bases; bases outside gene matches: 5. The DNA of the CDR3 is TGTGCCTGGGGACAGGGTGACCATAATTCACCCCTCCACTTT. This gives the protein CAWGQGDHNSPLHF.

The V call is TRBV30, the J call TRBJ1-1, with unresolved D. There are 14 residues in the CDR3. V was clipped by 0 bases and J by 1 base, with 9 bases between them. Germline CDR1 is GTSNPN and CDR2 is SVGIG (reference sequence). CDR3 DNA: TGTGCCTGGAGTGTACTGCCCGGGAACACTGAAGCTTTCTTT. Its protein product is CAWSVLPGNTEAFF. Complete variable domain (other parts from reference TRBV30 and TRBJ1-1): SQTIHQWPATLVQPVGSPLSLECTVEGTSNPNLYWYRQAAGRGLQLLFYSVGIGQISSEVPQNLSASRPQDRQFILSSKKLLLSDSGFYLCAWSVLPGNTEAFFGQGTRLTVV.

This chain connects TRBV18 to TRBJ2-5; 7 nucleotides align to TRBD1. CDR3 length equals 14 residues. V was pared by 3 bases and J by 4 bases, with 5 bases of the junction left unmatched. In germline, CDR1 is KGHSH, CDR2 LQKENI. The CDR3 is CASSPTGYGETQYF. CDR3 in DNA: TGTGCCAGCTCACCGACAGGGTATGGAGAGACCCAGTACTTC. The whole variable domain, remainder taken from reference TRBV18 and TRBJ2-5, is NAGVMQNPRHLVRRRGQEARLRCSPMKGHSHVYWYRQLPEEGLKFMVYLQKENIIDESGMPKERFSAEFPKEGPSILRIQQVVRGDSAAYFCASSPTGYGETQYFGPGTRLLVL.

The rearrangement uses TRBV27 and TRBJ1-5; D gene uncertain. Germline V gives CDR1 MNHEY, CDR2 SMNVEV (reference sequence). V lost 6 bases, J lost 2 bases, and 8 bases lay in between. The CDR3 length is 13 residues. The CDR3 loop reads CASSLVRNQPQHF. The CDR3 DNA sequence: TGTGCCAGCAGCCTCGTTCGCAATCAGCCCCAGCATTTT.

This chain joins TRBV2 and TRBJ2-3; 7 bases agree with TRBD2. The germline V gene has CDR1 SNHLY and CDR2 FYNNEI. V was clipped by 3 bases and J by 11 bases; unmatched bases: 14. This CDR3 is built from 15 residues. The CDR3 DNA follows: TGTGCCAGCAGTGACGGCGGGAGTGGTGGCTGGGGGCAGTATTTT. Its protein is CASSDGGSGGWGQYF.

Written as DNA, the CDR3 is TGTGCCAGCAGTTACTCGTACAGGGGAGCTGAAAAACTGTTTTTT. Amino acids: CASSYSYRGAEKLFF. This chain joins TRBV6-5 and TRBJ1-4; the match to TRBD1 covers 7 bases. Germline assignment: CDR1 MNHEY and CDR2 SVGAGI. The CDR3 spans 15 residues. Trimming took 0 bases from V and 7 from J; bases not matched to a gene: 5.

This chain joins TRBV28 and TRBJ1-1, with 8 bases identical to TRBD1. CDR3 size: 15 residues. Trimming removed 8 bases from V and 2 bases from J; junction bases left unmatched: 10. The germline gives CDR1 MDHEN, CDR2 SYDVKM. The CDR3 region is CASPPGQGRNTEAFF. CDR3 bases: TGTGCCAGCCCTCCTGGACAGGGCAGAAACACTGAAGCTTTCTTT.

The V call is TRBV3-1 (or the pseudogene TRBV3-2), the J call TRBJ2-1, with 11 nucleotides matching TRBD2. CDR1 and CDR2 from the germline V gene are LGHDT and YNNKEL (reference sequence). The CDR3 extends over 17 amino acids. J lost 7 bases, V lost 4 bases, and 12 bases had no gene match. The CDR3 reads CASSPGTSGVPGNEQFF. The CDR3 nucleotides are TGTGCCAGCAGCCCTGGGACTAGCGGAGTCCCCGGGAATGAGCAGTTCTTC.

For the CDR3, the DNA is TGTGCCAGCAGCCAAGATCTAGCCGCAGATACGCAGTATTTT. Translating gives CASSQDLAADTQYF. The J gene is TRBJ2-3, the V gene TRBV3-1 (or the pseudogene TRBV3-2); TRBD2 might be the D (5 bases). This CDR3 region has 14 residues. V shed 0 bases and J shed 4 bases, with 8 bases lying between them. Germline lookup yields CDR1 LGHDT and CDR2 YNNKEL (reference sequence).

This rearrangement joins TRBV3-1 (or the pseudogene TRBV3-2) to TRBJ1-6; D might be TRBD1 (5 bases). The germline V and J ends were trimmed by 4 bases and 9 bases, with 13 bases remaining between them. The CDR3 totals 14 residues. Germline V gene lookup returns CDR1 LGHDT and CDR2 YNNKEL (reference sequence). This CDR3 reads CASSLGGLISPLHF. The CDR3 bases are TGTGCCAGCAGCCTCGGGGGTCTCATTTCACCCCTCCACTTT.

The table lists this clone with a count of one. The chain recombines TRBV20-1 with TRBJ2-7; no clear D gene. The CDR3 length is 11 residues. V shed 3 bases and J shed 3 bases, with 6 bases lying between them. Germline V gene lookup returns CDR1 DFQATT and CDR2 SNEGSKA (reference sequence). The CDR3 DNA is TGCAGTGCTAGTACGGTCTACGAGCAGTACTTC. This translates into CSASTVYEQYF.

The chain couples TRBV2 to TRBJ1-2; D not certain. This CDR3 has 13 amino acids. V gave up 6 bases and J gave up 5 bases, with 13 bases separating them. Germline CDR1 is SNHLY and CDR2 is FYNNEI. In nucleotides, the CDR3 is TGTGCCAGCAGGACGGAGGGATGGTATGGCTACACCTTC. Protein sequence: CASRTEGWYGYTF.

V is TRBV4-1 and J is TRBJ2-3, with D possibly matching TRBD2 (7 bases). This CDR3 is built from 16 residues. V was shortened by 4 bases and J by 4 bases, with 18 bases between the two germline ends. Germline V gives CDR1 MGHRA, CDR2 YSYEKL. The CDR3 reads CASSRTEGGGPDTQYF. The CDR3 DNA is TGCGCCAGCAGCCGTACCGAGGGGGGAGGGCCAGATACGCAGTATTTT.

The chain joins TRBV6-1 to TRBJ2-1, with D possibly matching TRBD2 (5 bases). Trimming shortened V by 3 bases and J by 8 bases, and 17 bases separated the two germline ends. Germline V gene sequence: CDR1 MNHNS, CDR2 SASEGT. The CDR3 covers 15 residues. Here the CDR3 reads CASSDLVGGDYEQFF. CDR3 bases: TGTGCCAGCAGTGATCTCGTCGGAGGCGACTATGAGCAGTTCTTC.

The chain combines TRBV28 with TRBJ2-3, with 9 bases fitting TRBD2. The CDR3 is made up of 16 amino acids. Germline CDR1 MDHEN, CDR2 SYDVKM. Trimming at V came to 7 bases and at J to 2 bases, leaving 10 bases not matched to a gene. As DNA, the CDR3 is TGTGCCAGCACCGTTAGCGGGAGTGGGACCACAGATACGCAGTATTTT. This sequence encodes CASTVSGSGTTDTQYF.

This chain links TRBV11-3 with TRBJ2-3; 7 bases line up with TRBD1. This CDR3 is 16 amino acids long. CDR1 is SGHNT, CDR2 YENEEA, per germline. Trimming cost V 5 bases and J 1 base; bases outside gene matches: 9. CDR3 coding DNA: TGTGCCAGCAGCCGGGAACAGGGGTACGGCACAGATACGCAGTATTTT. Residues: CASSREQGYGTDTQYF.

The chain recombines TRBV10-3 with TRBJ1-2; D not certain. V was cut by 2 bases and J by 13 bases, with 26 bases left in between. This CDR3 has 16 residues. Per germline, CDR1 ENHRY and CDR2 SYGVKD. In DNA, the CDR3 is TGTGCCATCAGTGAGAACGACGTTGGAGGAGCTAAAGGAGTCACCTTC. This codes for CAISENDVGGAKGVTF.

This clone was recorded once. The J gene is TRBJ1-1, the V gene TRBV30, with TRBD1 identical over 8 bases. The junction had 6 bases not matched to a gene; V was cut back by 4 bases and J by 8 bases. The germline V gene has CDR1 GTSNPN and CDR2 SVGIG (reference sequence). The CDR3 is 12 amino acids. This CDR3 reads CAWNIQGGEAFF. The CDR3 nucleotides are TGTGCCTGGAACATACAGGGGGGAGAAGCTTTCTTT.

V and J are TRBV6-6 and TRBJ2-2, with D uncertain. The CDR3 sequence is 12 residues long. The V and J ends lost 5 bases and 5 bases respectively, with 6 bases between them. Germline assignment: CDR1 MNHNY and CDR2 SVGAGI (reference sequence). The CDR3 is CASSENTGELFF. As DNA, the CDR3 is TGTGCCAGCAGTGAGAATACCGGGGAGCTGTTTTTT.